The 8 T cell receptor beta chains presented below share a single source sample, sequenced in a study of T cells in Graves' hyperthyroidism and ophthalmopathy (dated by TCRdb to about 2019). The library was obtained by multiplex PCR. The data were produced on an Illumina HiSeq 2000. TCR beta CDR3 regions were amplified from RNA transcripts. The TCR CDR3 was subjected to a first round of RT-PCR using the HTBI primer set and the Qiagen OneStep RT-PCR kit. TCRdb itself trimmed the public reads at Q25 with fastp, ran MiXCR and retained productive beta chains. One record per CDR3 amino acid sequence lists the most common genes and DNA. The sample profile shows around 580,000 distinct CDR3 sequences; 15% to 20% of them were found once. The top ten clonotypes cover more than 15% of the sample. Sequenced material: blood. These receptor sequences come from a woman in her late teens or twenties with Graves' hyperthyroidism.

This clonotype was seen at least ten times. The chain employs TRBV11-3 and TRBJ1-1; D is uncertain. The CDR3 is 17 amino acids. Trimming removed 6 bases from V and 1 base from J, with 21 bases in between. CDR1 SGHNT and CDR2 YENEEA come from the germline V gene. CDR3 loop: CASSSPFGREPNTEAFF. The CDR3, as DNA: TGTGCCAGCAGTTCCCCCTTTGGGAGGGAGCCGAACACTGAAGCTTTCTTT.

This clonotype was detected many times. The genes are TRBV11-3 and TRBJ1-1, with D possibly TRBD1 on 6 matching bases. Germline CDR1 is SGHNT and CDR2 is YENEEA. This CDR3 is 15 amino acids long. The V end lost 2 bases, the J end lost 4 bases, and 14 bases lay between the germline ends. CDR3 bases: TGTGCCAGCAGCTTAACGGGGGGGCTTGGCACTGAAGCTTTCTTT. Encoded protein: CASSLTGGLGTEAFF.

The chain employs TRBV13 and TRBJ2-1; 7 bases align to TRBD1. Trimming cost V 5 bases and J 5 bases; bases outside gene matches: 9. Germline lookup yields CDR1 PRHDT and CDR2 FYEKMQ (reference sequence). The CDR3 has 15 amino acids. CDR3 bases: TGTGCCAGCAGCCGAATTTCCGGGACAGACAATGAGCAGTTCTTC. This translates into CASSRISGTDNEQFF.

The chain carries TRBV20-1 and TRBJ1-1; 7 nucleotides agree with TRBD1. Germline loops: CDR1 DFQATT, CDR2 SNEGSKA (reference sequence). The CDR3 sequence is 15 residues long. V lost 0 bases and J lost 2; bases outside the gene matches: 6. CDR3: CSARDLRQGNTEAFF. The CDR3 nucleotides read TGCAGTGCTAGAGACCTGAGACAGGGAAACACTGAAGCTTTCTTT.

This clonotype showed up many times. The genes are TRBV12-3 or TRBV12-4 and TRBJ2-1, with TRBD2 identical over 13 bases. The junction had 4 bases not matched to a gene; V was cut back by 6 bases and J by 2 bases. The CDR3 length is 16 residues. The CDR3 nucleotides read TGTGCCAGCAGGGCCGGGACTAGCGGGGCCTACAATGAGCAGTTCTTC. Translating gives CASRAGTSGAYNEQFF.

The J gene is TRBJ2-7, the V gene TRBV6-1; D is perhaps TRBD2 (7 bases). V gave up 7 bases and J gave up 4 bases, with 11 bases separating them. The CDR3 has 12 amino acids. The germline CDR1 and CDR2 sequences are MNHNS and SASEGT. CDR3 nucleotides: TGTGCCAGCAACCGGGGGGCGTACGAGCAGTACTTC. Its translation is CASNRGAYEQYF.

A word on this clonotype: A single base separates this from a much larger clone, so it may be a read error. The rearrangement joins TRBV6-2 or TRBV6-3 to TRBJ2-1; the match to TRBD1 covers 7 bases. The tail of the sequence fits TRBJ2-7 better, so the J call may be wrong. The CDR3 is 15 residues long. Looked up from germline, CDR1 is MNHEY and CDR2 is SVGEGT. CDR3 in amino acids: CASSDTGAPHNEQYF. CDR3 DNA: TGTGCCAGCAGCGATACAGGGGCGCCTCACAATGAGCAGTACTTC.

The V gene is TRBV29-1, the J gene TRBJ2-4; 7 bases map to TRBD2. V dropped 6 bases and J dropped 6; count of bases not matched to a gene: 8. Germline V lookup: CDR1 SQVTM, CDR2 ANQGSEA. The CDR3 has 13 residues. This CDR3 reads CSVDSGARNIQYF. The CDR3 DNA follows: TGCAGCGTAGACAGCGGGGCAAGAAACATTCAGTACTTC.